This T cell receptor (beta chain) was captured by sequencing in a study of tissue T cells after allogeneic stem cell transplantation. Study conclusions and caveats: Motif-based clustering found tissue-specific repertoire signatures shared across patients, though few clones were shared. Only a limited share of tissue TCRs appeared in blood or spleen.

Time point meaning: mouse harvest day 14 after allogeneic transplant. Mouse grafts combined 10^7 T-cell-depleted bone marrow cells with 10^6 splenic CD5+ T cells. Mice had MHC-mismatched B6 into BALB/c GVHD, sampled day 7 or 14. The CDR3 consists of 14 residues. Germline assignment: CDR1 LGHNA and CDR2 YSYQKL. With 1 base removed from V and 1 base from J, the gap between germline ends came to 6 bases. Sequencing of TCRbeta CDR3 at survey depth gave sequences and template counts. Only in-frame clones appear in the TCRdb table, and some are missing; sequencing was by immunoSEQ multiplex PCR. The repertoire holds some 3,000 clones, 45% to 50% seen once, with approximately 15% in the top ten. A note on this clone: Its specificity is unknown. Mouse gene names apply. The read halts 1 residue ahead of the CDR3 end, with the missing end drawn from the germline J gene.

Sequences were obtained from gut tissue. This chain joins TRBV2 and TRBJ2-4; D may be TRBD2 (5 bases). The TCR comes from a female BALB/c mouse given C57BL/6 T cells with graft-versus-host disease after an allogeneic hematopoietic cell transplant. The CDR3 DNA, read in part, is TGTGCCAGCAGCCAAGCCTGGGGTCAAAACACCTTGTAC. This sequence encodes CASSQAWGQNTLY. The entire CDR3 reads CASSQAWGQNTLYF.